The clone carrying this T cell receptor beta chain was seen more than once but under ten times. This sample was taken from a study of T cells in Graves' hyperthyroidism and ophthalmopathy. The germline CDR1 and CDR2 sequences are LNHDA and SQIVND (reference sequence). The CDR3 is 14 residues long. Trimming removed 7 bases from V and 7 bases from J; junction bases left unmatched: 10. Researchers amplified the TCR beta CDR3 regions from RNA transcripts. TCR CDR3 regions were first amplified by RT-PCR with HTBI primers. TCRdb used MiXCR to reprocess the multiplex PCR reads, holding one entry per CDR3 protein. The sample contains some 560,000 distinct CDR3 sequences, 13% to 15% of which appear only once. Those with hyperthyroidism were 18 to 65 years old, newly diagnosed, and ill for under 2 months.

This TCR was sampled from a woman in her 40s with Graves' hyperthyroidism. Sequenced material: blood. The chain has TRBV19 and TRBJ2-1; 7 positions agree with TRBD2. The CDR3 DNA is TGTGCCAGTAACGCCGGACTAGTTTTTAATGAGCAGTTCTTC. Protein: CASNAGLVFNEQFF.